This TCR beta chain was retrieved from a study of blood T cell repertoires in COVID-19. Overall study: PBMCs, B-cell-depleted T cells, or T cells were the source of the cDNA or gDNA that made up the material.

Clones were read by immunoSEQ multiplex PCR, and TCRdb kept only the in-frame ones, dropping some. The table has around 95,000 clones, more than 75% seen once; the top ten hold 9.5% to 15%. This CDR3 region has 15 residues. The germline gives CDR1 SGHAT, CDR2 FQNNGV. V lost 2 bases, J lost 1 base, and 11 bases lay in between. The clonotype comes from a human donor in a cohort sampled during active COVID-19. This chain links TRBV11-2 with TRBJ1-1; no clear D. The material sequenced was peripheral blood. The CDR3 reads CASSLPLPRNTEAFF. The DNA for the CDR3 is TGTGCCAGCAGCTTACCACTGCCAAGGAACACTGAAGCTTTCTTT.